Below are 20 T cell receptor beta chains sequenced from a single sample in a study of blood T cell repertoires in COVID-19. The method was immunoSEQ multiplex PCR; TCRdb's version includes in-frame clones alone and lacks a portion of them. The table includes several thousand clones, around 84% detected once. Material: peripheral blood. These receptors were obtained from a human donor in a cohort sampled during active COVID-19.

This clone appeared once. The gene calls are TRBV7-8 and TRBJ2-3; tentative D call: TRBD1 (5 bases). The length of the CDR3 is 15 residues. In germline, CDR1 is SGHVS, CDR2 FQNEAQ. V lost 5 bases and J lost 0, with 12 bases in between. The CDR3 nucleotides are TGTGCCAGCAGCGAACAGGTTTTTAGCACAGATACGCAGTATTTT. It yields the protein CASSEQVFSTDTQYF.

The chain combines TRBV6-5 with TRBJ1-1; D gene unclear. The CDR3 is 13 amino acids. Germline loops: CDR1 MNHEY, CDR2 SVGAGI. V lost 2 bases and J lost 0, with 4 bases in between. The DNA of the CDR3 is TGTGCCAGCAGTTACCGGGTGAACACTGAAGCTTTCTTT. Protein product: CASSYRVNTEAFF.

J is TRBJ1-2 and V is TRBV5-5; 7 bases fit TRBD1. This CDR3 contains 13 residues. Germline values: CDR1 SGHKS, CDR2 YYEKEE (reference sequence). Trimming removed 4 bases from V and 6 bases from J; junction bases left unmatched: 6. As DNA, the CDR3 is TGTGCCAGCAGCACGACAGGGTTTGATGGCTACACCTTC. This gives the protein CASSTTGFDGYTF.

This clone was seen more than once but under ten times. The gene calls are TRBV6-1 and TRBJ1-3; possibly TRBD1 for D (6 bases). The CDR3 has 14 amino acids. In germline, CDR1 is MNHNS, CDR2 SASEGT. Trimming removed 2 bases at V and 4 bases at J, with 9 bases between. The CDR3: CASSEIGQGNTIYF. As DNA, the CDR3 is TGTGCCAGCAGTGAAATCGGACAGGGAAACACCATATATTTT.

The chain employs TRBV4-1 and TRBJ1-3; D is undetermined. The CDR3 consists of 16 residues. With 3 bases removed from V and 0 bases from J, the gap between germline ends came to 12 bases. Germline V gene data show CDR1 as MGHRA and CDR2 as YSYEKL. CDR3: CASSQAGGSSGNTIYF. In DNA, the CDR3 is TGCGCCAGCAGCCAGGCGGGCGGGAGCTCTGGAAACACCATATATTTT.

The chain joins TRBV9 to TRBJ2-7; 8 bases align to TRBD2. This CDR3 contains 13 residues. CDR1 is SGDLS, CDR2 YYNGEE, per germline. V lost 0 bases, J lost 6 bases, and 2 bases stayed unmatched. This CDR3 reads CASSVGTSGEQYF. The CDR3 DNA follows: TGTGCCAGCAGCGTAGGAACTAGCGGCGAGCAGTACTTC.

This clone has a single count. This chain joins TRBV9 and TRBJ2-1; TRBD2 matches at 8 bases. The germline V gene encodes CDR1 SGDLS and CDR2 YYNGEE. The CDR3 is 15 amino acids. J was trimmed by 7 bases and V by 0 bases; bases with no gene match: 6. CDR3 DNA sequence: TGTGCCAGCAGCGTAGGAATAGCGGGGTATAATGAGCAGTTCTTC. Its translation is CASSVGIAGYNEQFF.

This clone is classed as large (0.1 to 1%). The CDR3 sequence is CASSVASGRLTDTQYF. For the CDR3, the DNA is TGTGCCAGCAGCGTGGCGAGCGGGAGGTTAACAGATACGCAGTATTTT. The chain is built from TRBV7-9 and TRBJ2-3; 9 bases are a match to TRBD2. V shed 5 bases and J 3 bases; nucleotides not matched to a gene: 9. Per germline, CDR1 SEHNR and CDR2 FQNEAQ (reference sequence). The CDR3 sequence is 16 residues long.

The CDR3 is CATSDPRGGDDEAFF. DNA for the CDR3: TGTGCCACCAGTGACCCGAGAGGCGGGGACGATGAAGCTTTCTTT. The chain carries TRBV24-1 and TRBJ1-1; possibly TRBD1 for D (5 bases). The CDR3 has 15 amino acids. Germline V CDR1 and CDR2: KGHDR, SFDVKD. V lost 4 bases and J 7 bases, leaving 18 bases between the germline ends.

As DNA, the CDR3 is TGTGCCAGTAGTCTACAGGTACGGCAGCCCCAGCATTTT. Translation: CASSLQVRQPQHF. V gene TRBV19 combines with J gene TRBJ1-5; TRBD1 might be the D (5 bases). This CDR3 has 13 amino acids. V dropped 5 bases and J dropped 7 bases, with 12 bases sitting between them. CDR1 is LNHDA, CDR2 SQIVND, per germline (reference sequence). Full variable domain (rest looked up from reference TRBV19 and TRBJ1-5): DGGITQSPKYLFRKEGQNVTLSCEQNLNHDAMYWYRQDPGQGLRLIYYSQIVNDFQKGDIAEGYSVSREKKESFPLTVTSAQKNPTAFYLCASSLQVRQPQHFGDGTRLSIL.

V gene TRBV6-4 combines with J gene TRBJ1-1; maybe TRBD1 (5 bases). The CDR3 covers 16 residues. CDR1 and CDR2 from the germline V gene are MRHNA and SNTAGT. Deletions cut 2 bases from V and 5 bases from J, with 18 bases between. The DNA for the CDR3 is TGTGCCAGCAGTGACCCTCCCGGGACGGGAGGGACTGAAGCTTTCTTT. Its protein is CASSDPPGTGGTEAFF.

DNA for the CDR3: TGTGCCAGCTCACTAGCGGACAGGGGCCCTGAAGCTTTCTTT. The encoded protein is CASSLADRGPEAFF. The gene calls are TRBV18 and TRBJ1-1, with TRBD1 identical over 9 bases. CDR3 length: 14 amino acids. CDR1 and CDR2 from the germline V gene are KGHSH and LQKENI. The junction had 6 bases not matched to a gene; V was cut back by 4 bases and J by 6 bases.

This clone was seen a single time. This chain uses TRBV2 with TRBJ1-6; 9 nucleotides match TRBD1. Germline trimming cut 6 bases from V and 5 bases from J; bases unmatched to any gene: 2. The CDR3 has 14 residues. Germline values: CDR1 SNHLY, CDR2 FYNNEI. CDR3 sequence reads: CASSRQGDNSPLHF. The CDR3 nucleotides read TGTGCCAGCAGCAGACAGGGGGATAATTCACCCCTCCACTTT.

V and J are TRBV6-2 or TRBV6-3 and TRBJ1-2; 10 nucleotides align to TRBD1. The CDR3 consists of 15 residues. The junction had 7 bases not matched to a gene; V was cut back by 1 base and J by 8 bases. Germline CDR1 reads MNHEY; CDR2 reads SVGEGT. The CDR3 coding sequence is TGTGCCAGCAGTTACTGGGCGGGACAGGGGCACGGCTACACCTTC. This translates into CASSYWAGQGHGYTF.

V is TRBV28 and J is TRBJ2-7; tentatively, D is TRBD1 (6 bases). CDR1 and CDR2 from the germline V gene are MDHEN and SYDVKM. This CDR3 is 14 amino acids long. Trimming shortened V by 5 bases and J by 3 bases, and 14 bases separated the two germline ends. The CDR3 nucleotides are TGTGCCAGCAGTCAAACAGGGAAAGGCTACGAGCAGTACTTC. Protein: CASSQTGKGYEQYF.

The CDR3 bases are TGTGCCAGCAGCGGGGGGGGCAAGGAGACCCAGTACTTC. This gives the protein CASSGGGKETQYF. The V call is TRBV6-5, the J call TRBJ2-5; 8 bases are shared with TRBD2. V shed 6 bases and J 5 bases; nucleotides not matched to a gene: 5. The germline V gene encodes CDR1 MNHEY and CDR2 SVGAGI. The CDR3 covers 13 residues.

This clone was seen only once. The chain is built from TRBV29-1 and TRBJ2-5, with TRBD1 identical over 8 bases. Germline lookup yields CDR1 SQVTM and CDR2 ANQGSEA. Germline trimming cut 6 bases from V and 4 bases from J; bases unmatched to any gene: 7. This CDR3 comprises 13 residues. The CDR3 nucleotides are TGCAGCGTGACAGGGGAGTCAGGAGAGACCCAGTACTTC. The encoded protein is CSVTGESGETQYF. The whole variable domain, remainder taken from reference TRBV29-1 and TRBJ2-5, is SAVISQKPSRDICQRGTSLTIQCQVDSQVTMMFWYRQQPGQSLTLIATANQGSEATYESGFVIDKFPISRPNLTFSTLTVSNMSPEDSSIYLCSVTGESGETQYFGPGTRLLVL.

The CDR3 sequence is CASSDLGGSSSPLHF. The CDR3, as DNA: TGTGCCAGCAGCGACTTGGGGGGTAGCAGTTCACCCCTCCACTTT. The gene calls are TRBV9 and TRBJ1-6; maybe TRBD1 (5 bases). Germline V gene data show CDR1 as SGDLS and CDR2 as YYNGEE. The CDR3 contains 15 residues. Deletions cut 3 bases from V and 9 bases from J, with 16 bases between.

This chain connects TRBV30 to TRBJ2-1; 13 bases align to TRBD2. J gave up 5 bases and V 2 bases, and 3 bases lay outside the gene matches. The CDR3 covers 15 residues. Germline CDR1 is GTSNPN and CDR2 is SVGIG (reference sequence). The CDR3 DNA reads TGTGCCTGGAGTACGGGACTAGCGGGGAACAATGAGCAGTTCTTC. It codes for CAWSTGLAGNNEQFF.

The rearrangement links TRBV4-1 to TRBJ1-5, with a possible D match to TRBD1 (5 bases). Per germline, CDR1 MGHRA and CDR2 YSYEKL. This CDR3 is 17 amino acids long. Trimming shortened V by 0 bases and J by 2 bases, and 14 bases separated the two germline ends. CDR3 sequence reads: CASSQDWPGLGNQPQHF. As DNA, the CDR3 is TGCGCCAGCAGCCAAGATTGGCCAGGGTTGGGCAATCAGCCCCAGCATTTT.